This T cell receptor (beta chain) was identified during a study of cytotoxic CD8 clonotypes in ibrutinib-treated CLL. Study overall: Results showed 24 partial and 2 complete responses; following median around 68 months, approximately 15 remained remitted, approximately 12 advanced.

Assay used: immunoSEQ multiplex PCR; TCRdb lists only in-frame clones, some missing. The table lists about 16,000 clones, 65% to 70% of them singletons, with more than 15% in the top ten. The CDR3 is made up of 15 amino acids. Germline assignment: CDR1 SGHRS and CDR2 YFSETQ. The V and J ends lost 5 bases and 5 bases, in that order; junction bases with no gene match: 8. The J gene is TRBJ2-5, the V gene TRBV5-1, with 11 bases lining up with TRBD1. This TCR was sampled from a human donor with chronic lymphocytic leukemia. The specimen comprised PBMCs, sampled before ibrutinib treatment. The CDR3 DNA is TGCGCCAGCAGTTCTGGACAGGGGGCTGTGGAGACCCAGTACTTC. Translated, it gives CASSSGQGAVETQYF. Complete variable domain (other parts from reference TRBV5-1 and TRBJ2-5): KAGVTQTPRYLIKTRGQQVTLSCSPISGHRSVSWYQQTPGQGLQFLFEYFSETQRNKGNFPGRFSGRQFSNSRSEMNVSTLELGDSALYLCASSSGQGAVETQYFGPGTRLLVL.